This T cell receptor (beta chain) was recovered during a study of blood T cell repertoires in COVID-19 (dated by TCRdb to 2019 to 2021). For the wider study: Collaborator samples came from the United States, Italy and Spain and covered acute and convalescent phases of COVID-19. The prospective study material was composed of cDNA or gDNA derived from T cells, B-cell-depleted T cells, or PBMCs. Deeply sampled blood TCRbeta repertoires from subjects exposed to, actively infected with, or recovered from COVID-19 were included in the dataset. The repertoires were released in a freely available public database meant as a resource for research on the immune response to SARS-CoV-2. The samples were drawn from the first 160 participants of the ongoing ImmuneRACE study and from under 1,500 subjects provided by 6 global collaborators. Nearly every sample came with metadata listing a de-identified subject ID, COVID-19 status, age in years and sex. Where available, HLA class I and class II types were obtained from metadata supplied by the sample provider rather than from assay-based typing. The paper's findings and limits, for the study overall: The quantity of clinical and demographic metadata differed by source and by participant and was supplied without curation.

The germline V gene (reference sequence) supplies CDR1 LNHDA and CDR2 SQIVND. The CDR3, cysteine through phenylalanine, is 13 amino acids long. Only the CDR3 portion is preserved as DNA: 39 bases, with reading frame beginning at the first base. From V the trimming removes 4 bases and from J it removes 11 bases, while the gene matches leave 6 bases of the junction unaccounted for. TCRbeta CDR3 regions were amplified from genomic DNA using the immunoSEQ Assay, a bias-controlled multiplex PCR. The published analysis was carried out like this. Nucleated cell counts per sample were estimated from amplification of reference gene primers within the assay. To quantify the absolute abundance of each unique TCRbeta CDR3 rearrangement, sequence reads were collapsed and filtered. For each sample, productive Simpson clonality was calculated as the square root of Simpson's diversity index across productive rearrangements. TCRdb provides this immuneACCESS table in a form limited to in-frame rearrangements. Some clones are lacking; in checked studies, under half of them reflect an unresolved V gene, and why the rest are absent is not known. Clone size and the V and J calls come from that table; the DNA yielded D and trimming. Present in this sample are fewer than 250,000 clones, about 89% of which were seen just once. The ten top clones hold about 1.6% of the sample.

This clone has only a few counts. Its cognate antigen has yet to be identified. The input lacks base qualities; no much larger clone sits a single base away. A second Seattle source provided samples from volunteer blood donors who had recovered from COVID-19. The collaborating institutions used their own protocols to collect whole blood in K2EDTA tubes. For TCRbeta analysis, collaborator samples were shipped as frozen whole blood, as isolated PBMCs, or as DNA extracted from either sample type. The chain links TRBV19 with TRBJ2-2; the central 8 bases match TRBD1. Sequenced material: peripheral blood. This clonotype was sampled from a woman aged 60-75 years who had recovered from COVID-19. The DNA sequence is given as TGTGCCAGTAGTAAGGACAGGGCGTTCGAGCTGTTTTTT. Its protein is CASSKDRAFELFF.